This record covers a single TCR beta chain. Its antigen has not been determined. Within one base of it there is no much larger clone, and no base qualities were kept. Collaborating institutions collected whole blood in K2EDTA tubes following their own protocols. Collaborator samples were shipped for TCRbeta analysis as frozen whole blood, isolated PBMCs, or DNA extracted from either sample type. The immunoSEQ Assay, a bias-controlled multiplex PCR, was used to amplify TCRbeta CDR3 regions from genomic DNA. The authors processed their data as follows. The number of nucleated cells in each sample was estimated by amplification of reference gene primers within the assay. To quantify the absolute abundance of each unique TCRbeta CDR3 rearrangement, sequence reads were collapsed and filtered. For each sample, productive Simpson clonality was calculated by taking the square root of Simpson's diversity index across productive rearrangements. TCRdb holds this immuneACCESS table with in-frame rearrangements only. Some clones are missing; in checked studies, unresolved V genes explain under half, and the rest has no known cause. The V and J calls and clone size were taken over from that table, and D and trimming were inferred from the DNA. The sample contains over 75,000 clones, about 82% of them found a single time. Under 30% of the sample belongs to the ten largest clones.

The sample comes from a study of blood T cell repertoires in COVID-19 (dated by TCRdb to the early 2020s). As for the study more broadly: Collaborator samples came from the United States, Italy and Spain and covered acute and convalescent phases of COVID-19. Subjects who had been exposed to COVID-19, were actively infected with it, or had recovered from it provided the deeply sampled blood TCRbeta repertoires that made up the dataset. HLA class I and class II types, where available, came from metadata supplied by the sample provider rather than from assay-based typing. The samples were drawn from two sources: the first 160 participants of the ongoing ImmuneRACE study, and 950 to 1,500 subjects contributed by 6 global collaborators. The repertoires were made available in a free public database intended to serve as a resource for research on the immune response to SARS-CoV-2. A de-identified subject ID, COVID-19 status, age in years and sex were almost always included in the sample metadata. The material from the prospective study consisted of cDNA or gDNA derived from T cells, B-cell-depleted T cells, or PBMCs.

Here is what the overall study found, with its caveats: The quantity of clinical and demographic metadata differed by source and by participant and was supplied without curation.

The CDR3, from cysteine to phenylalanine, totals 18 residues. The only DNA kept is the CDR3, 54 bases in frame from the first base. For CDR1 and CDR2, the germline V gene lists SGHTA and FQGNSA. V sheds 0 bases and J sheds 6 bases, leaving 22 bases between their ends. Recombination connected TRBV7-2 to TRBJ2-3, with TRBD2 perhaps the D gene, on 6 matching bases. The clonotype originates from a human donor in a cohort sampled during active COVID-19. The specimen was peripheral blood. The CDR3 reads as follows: CASSLAFFTRGGTDTQYF. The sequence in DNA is TGTGCCAGCAGCTTAGCTTTCTTTACGCGGGGCGGGACGGATACGCAGTATTTT. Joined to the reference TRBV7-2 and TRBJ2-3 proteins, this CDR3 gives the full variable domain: GAGVSQSPSNKVTEKGKDVELRCDPISGHTALYWYRQSLGQGLEFLIYFQGNSAPDKSGLPSDRFSAERTGGSVSTLTIQRTQQEDSAVYLCASSLAFFTRGGTDTQYFGPGTRLTVL.